The 24 T cell receptor beta chains presented below share a single source sample, sequenced in a study of technical replicates of blood from a few donors. The data were produced by immunoSEQ multiplex PCR, yet TCRdb's version contains in-frame clones alone and is incomplete. The sample includes 95,000 to 100,000 clones, 90% to 97% of them seen just once. Specimen: T cells isolated from PBMCs. These receptor sequences come from a human donor in good health.

The genes are TRBV14 and TRBJ2-1; D ambiguous. The germline V gene has CDR1 SGHDN and CDR2 FVKESK. Trimming cost V 6 bases and J 0 bases, with 3 bases left between them. This CDR3 is built from 12 residues. CDR3 DNA: TGTGCCAGCAGTCTCTCCTACAATGAGCAGTTCTTC. Protein sequence: CASSLSYNEQFF. Variable domain in full (rest from reference TRBV14 and TRBJ2-1): EAGVTQFPSHSVIEKGQTVTLRCDPISGHDNLYWYRRVMGKEIKFLLHFVKESKQDESGMPNNRFLAERTGGTYSTLKVQPAELEDSGVYFCASSLSYNEQFFGPGTRLTVL.

V and J are TRBV5-4 and TRBJ2-3; TRBD2 agrees at 11 bases. V was pared by 4 bases and J by 0 bases, with 4 bases of the junction left unmatched. The CDR3 runs to 16 residues. Germline lookup yields CDR1 SGHNT and CDR2 YYREEE (reference sequence). The CDR3 nucleotides are TGTGCCAGCAGCAGGGGACTAGCGGAAAGCACAGATACGCAGTATTTT. This codes for CASSRGLAESTDTQYF.

The chain couples TRBV7-9 to TRBJ2-1, with D unclear. Germline lookup yields CDR1 SEHNR and CDR2 FQNEAQ (reference sequence). The CDR3 consists of 11 residues. The V end was cut by 5 bases, the J end by 5 bases, with 4 bases between. In DNA form, the CDR3 reads TGTGCCAGCAGCGTCAACAATGAGCAGTTCTTC. The encoded protein is CASSVNNEQFF.

The J gene is TRBJ2-1, the V gene TRBV7-9, with 7 bases that match TRBD2. The germline gives CDR1 SEHNR, CDR2 FQNEAQ (reference sequence). CDR3 length: 14 residues. V trimming: 3 bases; J trimming: 15 bases; junction bases outside the gene matches: 14. The CDR3 sequence: CASSLETSTFNSFF. The CDR3 DNA reads TGTGCCAGCAGCTTGGAGACTAGCACGTTCAACTCGTTCTTC.

This sequence joins TRBV5-4 and TRBJ2-3, with D tentatively TRBD2 (5 bases). The V gene lost 5 bases and the J gene lost 0 bases, with 13 bases spanning the gap. Germline V gene data show CDR1 as SGHNT and CDR2 as YYREEE (reference sequence). CDR3 length equals 15 residues. Here the CDR3 DNA reads TGTGCCAGCAGGGCCAGCGGACTTAGCACAGATACGCAGTATTTT. This gives the protein CASRASGLSTDTQYF.

CDR3 loop: CASSDRVGEKLFF. The CDR3 region has the DNA TGTGCCAGCAGTGACAGGGTTGGGGAAAAACTGTTTTTT. The V gene is TRBV6-5, the J gene TRBJ1-4; 7 bases fit TRBD1. CDR3 length equals 13 residues. Germline CDR1 reads MNHEY; CDR2 reads SVGAGI. Trimming removed 5 bases from V and 8 bases from J; junction bases left unmatched: 5.

The chain couples TRBV6-5 to TRBJ2-3, with unresolved D. V was trimmed by 0 bases and J by 2 bases, leaving 6 bases between them. The CDR3 runs to 14 residues. Per the germline V gene, CDR1 is MNHEY and CDR2 is SVGAGI. The CDR3 DNA reads as TGTGCCAGCAGTTACTCCTACTTCACAGATACGCAGTATTTT. Its protein product is CASSYSYFTDTQYF.

The chain recombines TRBV9 with TRBJ1-1; the D gene is possibly TRBD1 (6 bases). The CDR3 totals 14 residues. From germline, CDR1 is SGDLS and CDR2 YYNGEE. The V end lost 4 bases, the J end lost 4 bases, and 14 bases lay between the germline ends. CDR3: CASSPQGRPTEAFF. For the CDR3, the DNA is TGTGCCAGCAGCCCCCAGGGGCGGCCCACTGAAGCTTTCTTT.

The rearrangement uses TRBV6-1 and TRBJ2-7; D unclear. V gave up 1 base and J gave up 0 bases, with 10 bases separating them. CDR1 MNHNS and CDR2 SASEGT come from the germline V gene. The length of the CDR3 is 15 residues. In DNA form, the CDR3 reads TGTGCCAGCAGTGAAGGAATGGCAGGCTCCTACGAGCAGTACTTC. It translates to CASSEGMAGSYEQYF.

The rearrangement uses TRBV19 and TRBJ2-7; 8 bases are shared with TRBD1. The CDR3 spans 14 residues. The trim removed 1 base at V and 3 bases at J, leaving 2 bases unmatched. Per germline, CDR1 LNHDA and CDR2 SQIVND (reference sequence). CDR3 amino acids: CASSIGQGNYEQYF. The CDR3 DNA is TGTGCCAGTAGTATAGGACAGGGGAACTACGAGCAGTACTTC.

The J gene is TRBJ2-5, the V gene TRBV9; TRBD2 agrees at 10 bases. V shed 2 bases, J shed 4 bases, and the junction held 11 bases outside the gene matches. Germline V gene sequence: CDR1 SGDLS, CDR2 YYNGEE. The CDR3 totals 17 residues. CDR3: CASSVNLAGEGLETQYF. DNA for the CDR3: TGTGCCAGCAGCGTCAATCTAGCGGGAGAGGGGTTAGAGACCCAGTACTTC.

The rearrangement joins TRBV13 to TRBJ2-2; tentatively, D is TRBD1 (8 bases). The germline gives CDR1 PRHDT, CDR2 FYEKMQ (reference sequence). Trimming took 4 bases from V and 1 from J, leaving 22 bases between them. The CDR3 totals 19 residues. Written as DNA, the CDR3 is TGTGCCAGCAGCTCCCCGGCCGGACAGGGAGGGAAGAACACCGGGGAGCTGTTTTTT. It yields the protein CASSSPAGQGGKNTGELFF.

The rearrangement links TRBV4-1 to TRBJ2-1, with 7 nucleotides matching TRBD1. J gave up 2 bases and V 2 bases, and 9 bases lay outside the gene matches. The length of the CDR3 is 17 residues. Germline lookup yields CDR1 MGHRA and CDR2 YSYEKL. CDR3 nucleotide sequence: TGCGCCAGCAGCCAAACTCCGCGACAGGGTACCTACAATGAGCAGTTCTTC. This translates into CASSQTPRQGTYNEQFF.

This rearrangement joins TRBV27 to TRBJ1-1; 8 bases are a match to TRBD1. V was pared by 6 bases and J by 5 bases, with 11 bases of the junction left unmatched. Germline V gene sequence: CDR1 MNHEY, CDR2 SMNVEV (reference sequence). The CDR3 spans 15 residues. Here the CDR3 DNA reads TGTGCCAGCAGCCCCCAGGGACAGGCGAGGACTGAAGCTTTCTTT. It codes for CASSPQGQARTEAFF.

The chain has TRBV25-1 and TRBJ2-3; D gene unclear. CDR3 length: 13 amino acids. CDR1 and CDR2 from the germline V gene are MGHDK and SYGVNS. V was trimmed by 6 bases and J by 1 base, leaving 8 bases between them. This CDR3 reads CASRAQGTDTQYF. In nucleotides, the CDR3 is TGTGCCAGCAGGGCTCAGGGCACAGATACGCAGTATTTT.

This sequence joins TRBV28 and TRBJ2-1; TRBD2 matches at 11 bases. The V segment lost 5 bases and the J segment 4 bases; nucleotides outside the gene matches: 4. The CDR3 contains 15 residues. Germline CDR1 is MDHEN and CDR2 is SYDVKM. The CDR3 DNA follows: TGTGCCAGCAGTCTAGCGGGAGGCCGATACAATGAGCAGTTCTTC. Its translation is CASSLAGGRYNEQFF.

The genes are TRBV7-2 and TRBJ2-3; maybe TRBD1 (6 bases). Trimming removed 5 bases from V and 2 bases from J, with 17 bases in between. CDR1 SGHTA and CDR2 FQGNSA come from the germline V gene. The CDR3 sequence is 16 residues long. The chain's CDR3 is CASSPGVSPHTDTQYF. The CDR3 nucleotides read TGTGCCAGCAGCCCAGGGGTTAGCCCACACACAGATACGCAGTATTTT.

This chain connects TRBV5-1 to TRBJ2-3; D remains ambiguous. Germline values: CDR1 SGHRS, CDR2 YFSETQ. Trimming left V 0 bases short and J 4 bases short, with 6 bases between. The CDR3 totals 13 residues. CDR3 bases: TGCGCCAGCAGCTTGGATAGCTCAGATACGCAGTATTTT. Translated, it gives CASSLDSSDTQYF. The full variable domain, completed using reference TRBV5-1 and TRBJ2-3, is KAGVTQTPRYLIKTRGQQVTLSCSPISGHRSVSWYQQTPGQGLQFLFEYFSETQRNKGNFPGRFSGRQFSNSRSEMNVSTLELGDSALYLCASSLDSSDTQYFGPGTRLTVL.

The chain links TRBV9 to TRBJ1-2; 9 nucleotides match TRBD1. Germline V CDR1 and CDR2: SGDLS, YYNGEE. The CDR3 is 16 residues long. Trimming took 4 bases from V and 4 from J; bases not matched to a gene: 11. CDR3 DNA sequence: TGTGCCAGCAGCCCCTACTCCGGGACAGGGATCTATGGCTACACCTTC. This encodes CASSPYSGTGIYGYTF.

The chain couples TRBV12-5 to TRBJ2-1; 10 nucleotides match TRBD1. Germline values: CDR1 LGHNT, CDR2 FRNRAP. With 1 base clipped from V and 4 bases from J, the junction kept 4 bases outside the gene matches. The CDR3 sequence is 16 residues long. The CDR3 region is CASGLEDRGMYNEQFF. The DNA of the CDR3 is TGTGCTAGTGGTTTGGAGGACAGGGGGATGTACAATGAGCAGTTCTTC.

The V call is TRBV10-2, the J call TRBJ2-3; D might be TRBD2 (6 bases). The V and J ends lost 5 bases and 4 bases respectively, with 22 bases between them. CDR3 size: 17 residues. The V gene's germline CDR1 is WSHSY and CDR2 SAAADI. DNA of the CDR3: TGCGCCAGCAGTACCGGGTGGGGGGTGAGTTTCGCAGATACGCAGTATTTT. It specifies CASSTGWGVSFADTQYF.

The V call is TRBV11-3, the J call TRBJ2-3; 8 bases agree with TRBD1. J gave up 4 bases and V 0 bases, and 6 bases lay outside the gene matches. The CDR3 runs to 16 residues. CDR1 and CDR2 (germline): SGHNT, YENEEA. The CDR3 coding sequence is TGTGCCAGCAGCTTAGAAGGGGACAGGAGGGCAGATACGCAGTATTTT. Translating it yields CASSLEGDRRADTQYF.

The sample holds one count of this clone. This chain links TRBV27 with TRBJ2-1; TRBD2 matches 10 bases. Unmatched junction bases numbered 8, after V lost 5 bases and J lost 7 bases. Germline V gene data show CDR1 as MNHEY and CDR2 as SMNVEV (reference sequence). This CDR3 spans 15 amino acids. The CDR3 loop reads CASSISGRAGNEQFF. The DNA of the CDR3 is TGTGCCAGCAGTATCAGCGGGAGGGCCGGGAATGAGCAGTTCTTC.

J is TRBJ2-7 and V is TRBV5-1, with 10 positions matching TRBD1. The CDR3 has 17 residues. After removal of 0 bases from V and 2 bases from J, the junction contained 8 bases not matched to a gene. Germline V gives CDR1 SGHRS, CDR2 YFSETQ. CDR3: CASSLALGQGHTYEQYF. DNA for the CDR3: TGCGCCAGCAGCTTGGCCCTGGGACAGGGGCATACCTACGAGCAGTACTTC.